This TCR beta chain was found in a study of CD8 T cells in Susac syndrome. Study outcomes and limitations: The relatively small number of individuals in the TCR sequencing and HLA analysis was acknowledged by the study.

The sequenced target, TCR beta, came from blood CD8+ and CD4+ T cells. TEMRA cells were FACS-enriched, unlike CD8+ and CD4+ T cells, which were negatively isolated. V lost 4 bases, J lost 2 bases, and 8 bases stayed unmatched. Germline CDR1 reads SGHTA; CDR2 reads FQGNSA. The CDR3 totals 16 residues. A note on this clonotype: Its antigen is as yet unknown.

Reverse transcription of roughly 0.5 to 1 ug RNA was performed with random hexamers. A single record per CDR3 protein comes from TCRdb applying MiXCR to the immunoSEQ multiplex PCR reads. The sample holds about 300,000 distinct CDR3 sequences, about 90% seen once. V usage is TRBV7-2 and J usage is TRBJ2-3, with TRBD2 matching over 8 bases. This receptor was taken from a human donor with multiple sclerosis. The specimen sequenced was CD4+ T cells from PBMCs. The CDR3 here is CASSSRSGGLTDTQYF. Here the CDR3 DNA reads TGTGCCAGCAGCTCTCGGAGCGGGGGCCTCACAGATACGCAGTATTTT.